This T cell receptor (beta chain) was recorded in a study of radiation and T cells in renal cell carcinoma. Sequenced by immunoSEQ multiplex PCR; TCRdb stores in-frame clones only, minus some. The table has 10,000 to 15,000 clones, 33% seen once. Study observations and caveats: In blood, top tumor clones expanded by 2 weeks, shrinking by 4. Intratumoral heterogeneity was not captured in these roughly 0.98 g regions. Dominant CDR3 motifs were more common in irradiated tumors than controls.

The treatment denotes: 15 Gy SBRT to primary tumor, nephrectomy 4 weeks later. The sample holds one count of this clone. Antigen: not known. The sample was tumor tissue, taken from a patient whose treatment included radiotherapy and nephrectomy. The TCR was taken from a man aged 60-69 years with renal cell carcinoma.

CDR3 sequence (DNA): TGTGCCAGCAGCCTCCTCGGGGGCATATACGAGCAGTACTTC. Its translation is CASSLLGGIYEQYF. This sequence joins TRBV14 and TRBJ2-7; D tentatively fits TRBD1 or TRBD2 (6 bases each). CDR1 is SGHDN, CDR2 FVKESK, per germline. The germline V and J ends were trimmed by 4 bases and 4 bases, with 14 bases remaining between them. CDR3 length: 14 residues.